The source of this T cell receptor (beta chain) is a study of molecular identifiers for immune sequencing clone quantification. Points from the study as a whole: In naive cells, under 1% of molecules belonged to clones above 20 RNA copies, against over 97% in effector cells.

This clonotype came up many times. What it binds is unknown. CDR3 length: 15 residues. The ends lost 1 base at V and 4 bases at J; junction bases unmatched: 4. Germline loops: CDR1 SEHNR, CDR2 FQNEAQ (reference sequence). TCRdb independently ran MiXCR on the PCR reads; one entry per CDR3 protein. This table holds over 600,000 distinct CDR3 sequences, 15% to 20% found once. Sequenced: naive CD8+ T cells from blood, with Jurkat cell RNA spiked in. This sample's subset: FACS-sorted CD8+CD4-CCR7+CD45RA+ naive T cells. This TCR derives from a human donor in good health. Some libraries in this study had Jurkat cell RNA spiked in. The chain joins TRBV7-9 to TRBJ2-3; 8 bases fit TRBD1. The CDR3 sequence: CASSLGDRGADTQYF. The CDR3 nucleotides read TGTGCCAGCAGCTTAGGAGACAGGGGTGCAGATACGCAGTATTTT.